This TCR beta chain derives from a study of blood T cell repertoires in COVID-19. Study-level background: COVID-19 samples, acute and convalescent, were from the United States, Italy and Spain. The analysed material was cDNA or gDNA that came from T cells, B-cell-depleted T cells, or PBMCs.

Original processing notes: Amplified reference gene primers provided the basis for estimating nucleated cell counts. Sequenced by immunoSEQ multiplex PCR; TCRdb stores in-frame clones only, minus some. That table gives V, J and clone size, and the DNA gave D and trimming. The sample holds about 240,000 clones, about 82% seen once. V lost 5 bases and J lost 5; bases outside the gene matches: 8. Germline CDR1 reads SGHAT; CDR2 reads FQNNGV. The length of the CDR3 is 14 residues. The V gene is TRBV11-2, the J gene TRBJ2-7, with 8 bases matching TRBD1. The source material was peripheral blood. The origin of this receptor is a man aged 80 or over with acute or convalescent COVID-19. Here the CDR3 reads CASSPQTGDDEQYF. The DNA of the CDR3 is TGTGCCAGCAGCCCCCAGACAGGGGACGACGAGCAGTACTTC.